A selection of T cell receptor beta chains follows, all from one sample in a study of cytomegalovirus exposure and HLA in healthy donors. Profiling relied on immunoSEQ multiplex PCR, and the TCRdb table lists in-frame clones only, not all of them. This sample contains roughly 74,000 clones. The specimen was PBMCs. The receptors here all came from a female donor in good health and CMV-seropositive. The conserved cysteine and the conserved F or W are not part of the CDR3 here. The size field is filled for only some rows; it gives once, few, many or a size class.

j_gene: TRBJ1-6; abundance: NA; v_gene: TRBV6-5; CDR3aa: ASSRLMPGESPLH
j_gene: TRBJ1-2; abundance: NA; v_gene: TRBV15; CDR3aa: ATSRDSGGQVYGYT
j_gene: TRBJ2-5; abundance: NA; v_gene: TRBV7-2; CDR3aa: ASSRGVQETQY
j_gene: TRBJ2-2; abundance: NA; v_gene: TRBV5-1; CDR3aa: ASSPSSGRDYTGELF
j_gene: TRBJ2-3; abundance: NA; v_gene: TRBV5-8; CDR3aa: ASSPGAGGTTDTQY
j_gene: TRBJ2-2; abundance: NA; v_gene: TRBV7-2; CDR3aa: ASSLFPEAAGELF
j_gene: TRBJ2-7; abundance: NA; v_gene: TRBV30; CDR3aa: AAKRTGYGEQY
j_gene: TRBJ2-1; abundance: NA; v_gene: TRBV7-6; CDR3aa: ASSLNPLTSGGDEQF
j_gene: TRBJ2-1; abundance: NA; v_gene: TRBV14; CDR3aa: ASSQDLVGTRKF
j_gene: TRBJ2-3; abundance: NA; v_gene: TRBV5-1; CDR3aa: ASSLVGPDRVVPDTQY
j_gene: TRBJ2-7; abundance: NA; v_gene: TRBV7-9; CDR3aa: ASSSRALAEQY
j_gene: TRBJ2-1; abundance: NA; v_gene: TRBV19; CDR3aa: ASKATSGGAYEQF
j_gene: TRBJ2-5; abundance: NA; v_gene: TRBV7-9; CDR3aa: ASSLVPIAGPGETQY
j_gene: TRBJ2-2; abundance: NA; v_gene: TRBV7-6; CDR3aa: ASKESQNTGELF
j_gene: TRBJ1-6; abundance: NA; v_gene: TRBV14; CDR3aa: ASSQRQGGSPLH
j_gene: TRBJ2-2; abundance: NA; v_gene: TRBV4-3; CDR3aa: ASSPRRGRNTGELF
j_gene: TRBJ1-5; abundance: NA; v_gene: TRBV30; CDR3aa: AWDRRTGQPQH
j_gene: TRBJ1-4; abundance: NA; v_gene: TRBV28; CDR3aa: ASTRQGRTNEKLF
j_gene: TRBJ1-5; abundance: NA; v_gene: TRBV5-6; CDR3aa: ASSLYDGFSNQPQH
j_gene: TRBJ2-2; abundance: NA; v_gene: TRBV7-8; CDR3aa: ASSRQRGGGELF
j_gene: TRBJ2-7; abundance: NA; v_gene: TRBV5-6; CDR3aa: ASSFYRVKAGEQY
j_gene: TRBJ2-2; abundance: NA; v_gene: TRBV27; CDR3aa: ASRTGQVTGELF
j_gene: TRBJ2-7; abundance: NA; v_gene: TRBV9; CDR3aa: ASSVADGLGSAYEQY
j_gene: TRBJ2-7; abundance: NA; v_gene: TRBV6-6; CDR3aa: ASTDSSYEQY
j_gene: TRBJ1-1; abundance: NA; v_gene: TRBV6-5; CDR3aa: ASSSDRGRNTEAF
j_gene: TRBJ2-1; abundance: NA; v_gene: TRBV30; CDR3aa: AWASGRASNEQF
j_gene: TRBJ1-1; abundance: NA; v_gene: TRBV30; CDR3aa: AWSVAGYTEAF
j_gene: TRBJ2-5; abundance: NA; v_gene: TRBV11-2; CDR3aa: ASSLASGRAETQY
j_gene: TRBJ2-7; abundance: NA; v_gene: TRBV19; CDR3aa: ASSVAGGREQY
j_gene: TRBJ2-3; abundance: medium-sized; v_gene: TRBV5-6; CDR3aa: ASRVTSGGTDTQY
j_gene: TRBJ2-7; abundance: NA; v_gene: TRBV4-3; CDR3aa: ASSQDLAGPSPYEQY
j_gene: TRBJ1-1; abundance: NA; v_gene: TRBV5-1; CDR3aa: ASSSGGLTEAF
j_gene: TRBJ2-5; abundance: NA; v_gene: TRBV28; CDR3aa: ASSASSVQETQY
j_gene: TRBJ2-1; abundance: NA; v_gene: TRBV7-9; CDR3aa: ASSLAKPGQGAWNEQF
j_gene: TRBJ2-5; abundance: NA; v_gene: TRBV9; CDR3aa: ASSEGNTGLAGAGTQY
j_gene: TRBJ1-1; abundance: NA; v_gene: TRBV7-9; CDR3aa: ASSSPGTGGNTEAF
j_gene: TRBJ2-4; abundance: NA; v_gene: TRBV25-1; CDR3aa: ASSEETGRHIQY
j_gene: TRBJ2-5; abundance: NA; v_gene: TRBV29-1; CDR3aa: SVEERQLETQY
j_gene: TRBJ2-1; abundance: NA; v_gene: TRBV7-9; CDR3aa: ASSPLSGGPYNEQF
j_gene: TRBJ1-4; abundance: NA; v_gene: TRBV29-1; CDR3aa: SVVGRPGEKLF
j_gene: TRBJ2-1; abundance: NA; v_gene: TRBV7-9; CDR3aa: ASSLRGGRNEQF
j_gene: TRBJ2-2; abundance: NA; v_gene: TRBV19; CDR3aa: ASSPHGLAGENTGELF
j_gene: TRBJ1-1; abundance: NA; v_gene: TRBV5-1; CDR3aa: ASSLRGTTNTEAF
j_gene: TRBJ2-5; abundance: NA; v_gene: TRBV4-2; CDR3aa: ASSQGEGGRAAETQY
j_gene: TRBJ1-4; abundance: NA; v_gene: TRBV5-1; CDR3aa: ASSSTGWDEKLF
j_gene: TRBJ2-7; abundance: NA; v_gene: TRBV28; CDR3aa: ASSLEQGGSTYEQY
j_gene: TRBJ1-2; abundance: NA; v_gene: TRBV7-9; CDR3aa: ASSLPQGLYGYT
j_gene: TRBJ2-5; abundance: NA; v_gene: TRBV10-2; CDR3aa: ASSESNLAETQY
j_gene: TRBJ1-5; abundance: NA; v_gene: TRBV2; CDR3aa: ASRAGTGDQPQH
j_gene: TRBJ2-7; abundance: NA; v_gene: TRBV5-1; CDR3aa: ASSGGDRVSYEQY
j_gene: TRBJ2-5; abundance: NA; v_gene: TRBV18; CDR3aa: ASSPRLAGGAETQY
j_gene: TRBJ1-5; abundance: NA; v_gene: TRBV5-4; CDR3aa: ASSIQGSNQPQH